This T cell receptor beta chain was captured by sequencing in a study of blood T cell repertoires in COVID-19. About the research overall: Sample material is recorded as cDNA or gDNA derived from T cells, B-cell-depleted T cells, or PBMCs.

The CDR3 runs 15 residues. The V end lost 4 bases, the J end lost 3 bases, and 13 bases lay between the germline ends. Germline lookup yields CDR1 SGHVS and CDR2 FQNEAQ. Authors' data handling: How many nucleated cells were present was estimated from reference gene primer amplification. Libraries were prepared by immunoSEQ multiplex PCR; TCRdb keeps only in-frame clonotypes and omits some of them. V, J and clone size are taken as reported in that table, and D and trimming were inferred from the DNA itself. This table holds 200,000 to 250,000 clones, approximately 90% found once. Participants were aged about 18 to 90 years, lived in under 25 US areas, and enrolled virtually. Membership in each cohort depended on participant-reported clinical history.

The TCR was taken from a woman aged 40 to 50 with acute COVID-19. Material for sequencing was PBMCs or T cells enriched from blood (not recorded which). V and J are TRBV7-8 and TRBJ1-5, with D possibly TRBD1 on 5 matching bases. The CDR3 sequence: CASSSIRGSNQPQHF. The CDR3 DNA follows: TGTGCCAGCAGCTCCATACGGGGGTCCAATCAGCCCCAGCATTTT.